The sequence of this T cell receptor beta chain was determined in a study of identifying expanded T cells in peripheral blood. Using immunoSEQ multiplex PCR, the repertoire was profiled, and TCRdb retains in-frame clones only, with some absent. This table has about 91,000 clones, 88% appearing once. Per germline, CDR1 MDHEN and CDR2 SYDVKM. This CDR3 contains 14 residues. Trimming removed 6 bases from V and 0 bases from J, with 6 bases in between. The sample taken for sequencing was blood. The TCR originated in a person aged 18-70 years in good health. V is TRBV28 and J is TRBJ2-6; D ambiguous. This CDR3 is CASRYSSGANVLTF. CDR3 nucleotide sequence: TGTGCCAGCAGGTACAGCTCTGGGGCCAACGTCCTGACTTTC.